What follows are 20 T cell receptor beta chains derived from one specimen sequenced in a study of T cell responses to AZD1222 COVID-19 vaccine. Libraries were prepared by immunoSEQ multiplex PCR; TCRdb keeps only in-frame clonotypes and omits some of them. This table has under 110,000 clones, 85% to 90% appearing once. Here the sequenced sample was peripheral blood, taken on day 0 of AZD1222 vaccination. These receptors all stem from an adult in good health.

As for this clone: At one end, the junction sequence differs from germline, possibly due to a read error. This chain joins TRBV28 and TRBJ2-1; 7 bases fit TRBD1. The CDR3 extends over 15 amino acids. Germline values: CDR1 MDHEN, CDR2 SYDVKM. The CDR3, as DNA: TGTGCCAGCAATTTACAGGGGTTTCATTACAATGAGCAGTTCTTC. As protein: CASNLQGFHYNEQFF.

This clone was detected once. The gene calls are TRBV9 and TRBJ2-2, with TRBD1 matching over 10 bases. The CDR3 is 16 amino acids. Germline V gene data show CDR1 as SGDLS and CDR2 as YYNGEE. V shed 5 bases, J shed 5 bases, and the junction held 9 bases outside the gene matches. CDR3 nucleotides: TGTGCCAGCAGGGCCGGGACAGGGGTTTTTACCGGGGAGCTGTTTTTT. Its translation: CASRAGTGVFTGELFF.

The V call is TRBV7-8, the J call TRBJ2-3, with D maybe TRBD2 (5 bases). Between the trimmed V and J ends, which lost 1 base and 0 bases, there was a span of 14 bases. CDR1 is SGHVS and CDR2 is FQNEAQ in the germline V gene. This CDR3 has 17 residues. Written as DNA, the CDR3 is TGTGCCAGCAGCTTAGTCCTAAAGCGGAGTAGCACAGATACGCAGTATTTT. Amino acid sequence: CASSLVLKRSSTDTQYF.

The rearrangement links TRBV2 to TRBJ2-2; D may correspond to TRBD1 or TRBD2 (5 bases each). There are 14 residues in the CDR3. Germline CDR1 reads SNHLY; CDR2 reads FYNNEI. Trimming removed 11 bases at V and 1 base at J, with 14 bases between. CDR3 DNA sequence: TGTGCCGGACATAGGGACCGGAACACCGGGGAGCTGTTTTTT. It is translated as CAGHRDRNTGELFF.

V usage is TRBV14 and J usage is TRBJ1-1; D is unclear. CDR1 and CDR2 (germline): SGHDN, FVKESK. CDR3 length: 15 amino acids. Trimming cost V 1 base and J 1 base, with 10 bases left between them. CDR3 coding DNA: TGTGCCAGCAGCCAAGGGACGGCGGGGAACACTGAAGCTTTCTTT. This sequence encodes CASSQGTAGNTEAFF.

The J gene is TRBJ2-7, the V gene TRBV7-9; D is undetermined. The CDR3 contains 12 residues. V dropped 5 bases and J dropped 5 bases, with 10 bases sitting between them. Germline V CDR1 and CDR2: SEHNR, FQNEAQ (reference sequence). CDR3 DNA sequence: TGTGCCAGCAGCCAAGGGCTAAACGAGCAGTACTTC. It is translated as CASSQGLNEQYF.

The rearrangement joins TRBV11-2 to TRBJ2-7, with D possibly being TRBD1 (6 bases). V was trimmed by 0 bases and J by 6 bases, leaving 15 bases between them. The CDR3 has 15 amino acids. Germline CDR1 SGHAT, CDR2 FQNNGV. The CDR3 here is CASSLDRGGYVEQYF. The CDR3 DNA is TGTGCCAGCAGCTTAGACAGGGGCGGATACGTCGAGCAGTACTTC.

The chain joins TRBV18 to TRBJ1-1, with D uncertain. Germline lookup yields CDR1 KGHSH and CDR2 LQKENI. V was cut by 2 bases and J by 4 bases, with 11 bases left in between. The CDR3 length is 14 residues. CDR3 in DNA: TGTGCCAGCTCACCAGAAACCAGGACCACTGAAGCTTTCTTT. As protein: CASSPETRTTEAFF.

This clone was observed once. V is TRBV19 and J is TRBJ2-5; 7 nucleotides agree with TRBD1. Trimming cost V 5 bases and J 5 bases; bases outside gene matches: 8. This CDR3 region has 14 residues. Germline V CDR1 and CDR2: LNHDA, SQIVND (reference sequence). The DNA for the CDR3 is TGTGCCAGTAGTCCCCAGACAGGGCTGGAGACCCAGTACTTC. Its translation is CASSPQTGLETQYF.

This clone was picked up one time. V is TRBV5-4 and J is TRBJ1-1, with 9 bases aligning to TRBD1. CDR1 and CDR2 from the germline V gene are SGHNT and YYREEE (reference sequence). V lost 2 bases, J lost 1 base, and 3 bases stayed unmatched. CDR3 length: 15 amino acids. CDR3 sequence reads: CASSFGQGTNTEAFF. In DNA form, the CDR3 reads TGTGCCAGCAGCTTCGGACAGGGGACGAACACTGAAGCTTTCTTT.

This clone has more than one count but fewer than ten. The J gene is TRBJ1-5, the V gene TRBV5-8; D unresolved. Trimming stripped 5 bases from V and 4 bases from J, with 16 bases between. Germline CDR1 SGHTS, CDR2 YDEGEE. CDR3 length equals 15 residues. CDR3 loop: CASSQDPGGNQPQHF. The CDR3 nucleotides read TGTGCCAGCAGTCAAGACCCTGGAGGAAATCAGCCCCAGCATTTT.

CDR3 protein: CASSQDWGADRMDNYGYTF. CDR3 nucleotides: TGCGCCAGCAGCCAAGATTGGGGGGCTGACAGAATGGATAACTATGGCTACACCTTC. The rearrangement uses TRBV4-3 and TRBJ1-2, with TRBD1 as a possible D gene (6 bases). The V end was cut by 0 bases, the J end by 1 base, with 21 bases between. The CDR3 has 19 amino acids. Germline V lookup: CDR1 LGHNA, CDR2 YSLEER.

This clone was seen only once. This chain joins TRBV18 and TRBJ2-1; D possibly corresponds to TRBD2 (5 bases). V lost 6 bases, J lost 9 bases, and 12 bases lay in between. The germline V gene encodes CDR1 KGHSH and CDR2 LQKENI. The CDR3 runs to 12 residues. For the CDR3, the DNA is TGTGCCAGCTCCCCGAGGGCCTTTGAGCAGTTCTTC. Translated: CASSPRAFEQFF.

The chain recombines TRBV7-8 with TRBJ1-6; 8 nucleotides align to TRBD1. V trimming: 5 bases; J trimming: 8 bases; junction bases outside the gene matches: 8. CDR1 SGHVS and CDR2 FQNEAQ come from the germline V gene. The CDR3 contains 15 residues. The CDR3 region is CASSQRTGWDSPLHF. The DNA for the CDR3 is TGTGCCAGCAGCCAGCGGACAGGGTGGGATTCACCCCTCCACTTT.

This chain links TRBV30 with TRBJ2-7; unclear D gene. Germline lookup yields CDR1 GTSNPN and CDR2 SVGIG (reference sequence). This CDR3 is built from 14 residues. The V gene lost 0 bases and the J gene lost 7 bases, with 16 bases spanning the gap. CDR3 bases: TGTGCCTGGAGTGTAAATCCCCAACCTGGGGAGCAGTACTTC. Translated, it gives CAWSVNPQPGEQYF.

A single count supports this clone. V gene TRBV3-1 (or the pseudogene TRBV3-2) combines with J gene TRBJ2-1; D might be TRBD1 (5 bases). V was shortened by 1 base and J by 3 bases, with 7 bases between the two germline ends. The CDR3 length is 14 residues. CDR1 and CDR2 (germline): LGHDT, YNNKEL (reference sequence). The CDR3 region is CASSQAGFYNEQFF. The CDR3 region has the DNA TGTGCCAGCAGCCAAGCAGGGTTCTACAATGAGCAGTTCTTC.

The gene calls are TRBV12-5 and TRBJ2-7; 8 bases are shared with TRBD2. Germline CDR1 LGHNT, CDR2 FRNRAP. J gave up 2 bases and V 2 bases, and 11 bases lay outside the gene matches. The length of the CDR3 is 17 residues. CDR3 nucleotide sequence: TGTGCTAGTGGTTTGCCCTTGGAGGGGACTAGACCCTACGAGCAGTACTTC. Its protein product is CASGLPLEGTRPYEQYF.

The chain is built from TRBV10-3 and TRBJ1-4; D gene ambiguous. V dropped 0 bases and J dropped 3 bases, with 5 bases sitting between them. The CDR3 covers 14 residues. The germline V gene encodes CDR1 ENHRY and CDR2 SYGVKD. The CDR3 loop is CAISESRPNEKLFF. CDR3 nucleotide sequence: TGTGCCATCAGTGAGTCACGGCCTAATGAAAAACTGTTTTTT.

The genes are TRBV5-1 and TRBJ2-1; unclear D gene. The CDR3 sequence is 14 residues long. Germline CDR1 and CDR2: SGHRS and YFSETQ. V shed 0 bases and J shed 4 bases, with 8 bases lying between them. CDR3 sequence: CASSLEALYNEQFF. CDR3 in DNA: TGCGCCAGCAGCTTGGAGGCATTGTACAATGAGCAGTTCTTC.

The CDR3 bases are TGTGCCAGAAGCTTAAGGGATTACAATGAGCAGTTCTTC. Protein sequence: CARSLRDYNEQFF. The gene calls are TRBV7-5 and TRBJ2-1. TRBV7-5 is a pseudogene segment. The CDR3 extends over 13 amino acids.